The next 26 T cell receptor beta chains were all read from a single sample in a study of post-analysis software for immune sequencing data. Whole-study results and caveats: The five TRBV segments detected at higher frequency in patients than in controls included TRBV5-6, TRBV5-1 and TRBV20-1.

Their antigens are not known. Prepared libraries of TCR beta cDNA carried unique molecular identifiers. TCRdb reanalysed the PCR reads using MiXCR and keeps one entry per CDR3 protein. In the table there are approximately 440,000 distinct CDR3 sequences, 45% of which are singletons. Specimen: blood. The source of these receptors is a girl aged 5 to 17 with multiple sclerosis.

The V gene is TRBV15, the J gene TRBJ2-3; D may be TRBD2 (6 bases). V was clipped by 4 bases and J by 0 bases, with 17 bases between them. This CDR3 has 17 residues. Germline loops: CDR1 LNHNV, CDR2 YYDKDF (reference sequence). DNA of the CDR3: TGTGCCACCAGCACACGGCGACTAGTTACTAGCACAGATACGCAGTATTTT. Translation: CATSTRRLVTSTDTQYF. The full variable domain, in which reference TRBV15 and TRBJ2-3 provide the parts outside the CDR3, is DAMVIQNPRYQVTQFGKPVTLSCSQTLNHNVMYWYQQKSSQAPKLLFHYYDKDFNNEADTPDNFQSRRPNTSFCFLDIRSPGLGDTAMYLCATSTRRLVTSTDTQYFGPGTRLTVL.

The chain uses TRBV12-3 or TRBV12-4 and TRBJ2-3; D is undetermined. V lost 6 bases and J lost 2, with 6 bases in between. The CDR3 consists of 12 residues. Here the CDR3 DNA reads TGTGCCAGCAGCTCCTACACAGATACGCAGTATTTT. Encoded protein: CASSSYTDTQYF.

The chain uses TRBV2 and TRBJ1-5; D is uncertain. CDR1 SNHLY and CDR2 FYNNEI come from the germline V gene. This CDR3 has 14 residues. V was clipped by 7 bases and J by 5 bases, with 15 bases between them. CDR3 nucleotide sequence: TGTGCCAGCATCGAGGGTAATGCTCATCAGCCCCAGCATTTT. Translated, it gives CASIEGNAHQPQHF.

This clonotype showed up just a few times. The J gene is TRBJ2-7, the V gene TRBV12-3 or TRBV12-4; TRBD2 agrees at 10 bases. The V segment lost 6 bases and the J segment 4 bases; nucleotides outside the gene matches: 3. The CDR3 totals 13 residues. CDR3 residues: CASSGLAEYEQYF. The DNA for the CDR3 is TGTGCCAGCAGCGGACTAGCGGAGTACGAGCAGTACTTC.

The chain combines TRBV28 with TRBJ2-1; D call uncertain. The CDR3 runs 14 residues. CDR1 and CDR2 (germline): MDHEN, SYDVKM. The V end lost 2 bases, the J end lost 4 bases, and 9 bases lay between the germline ends. DNA of the CDR3: TGTGCCAGCAGTTTACGCACCCCATACAATGAGCAGTTCTTC. It translates to CASSLRTPYNEQFF.

This chain joins TRBV7-2 and TRBJ2-5; D unclear. Germline V gives CDR1 SGHTA, CDR2 FQGNSA. V was trimmed by 5 bases and J by 7 bases, leaving 11 bases between them. The CDR3 runs 12 residues. The CDR3 DNA sequence: TGTGCCAGCAGCCGGGCGCTGGGGACCCAGTACTTC. This translates into CASSRALGTQYF.

Notes on this clonotype: A read error may be the cause here, since a much bigger clone is one base away. This chain connects TRBV11-2 to TRBJ2-7; 9 positions agree with TRBD2. The CDR3 loop spans 15 amino acids. Germline lookup yields CDR1 SGHAT and CDR2 FQNNGV. In DNA form, the CDR3 reads TGTGCCAACAGCTTAAGAGCGGGAGGTTCCTACGAGCAGTACTTC. This sequence encodes CANSLRAGGSYEQYF.

The J gene is TRBJ1-1, the V gene TRBV4-1; D gene unclear. Between the trimmed V and J ends, which lost 1 base and 0 bases, there was a span of 12 bases. Germline loops: CDR1 MGHRA, CDR2 YSYEKL. This CDR3 has 16 residues. The CDR3 protein is CASSQGGNGMNTEAFF. Here the CDR3 DNA reads TGCGCCAGCAGCCAAGGCGGGAACGGAATGAACACTGAAGCTTTCTTT.

The rearrangement uses TRBV12-3 or TRBV12-4 and TRBJ2-1, with 10 bases lining up with TRBD2. The CDR3 covers 18 residues. Trimming at V came to 5 bases and at J to 2 bases, leaving 12 bases not matched to a gene. The CDR3: CASSARSAGGVTYNEQFF. In DNA form, the CDR3 reads TGTGCCAGCAGTGCCAGGTCAGCGGGAGGGGTAACCTACAATGAGCAGTTCTTC.

The V and J genes are TRBV7-9 and TRBJ2-1; no firm D call. V shed 5 bases and J shed 2 bases, with 13 bases lying between them. The CDR3 has 15 amino acids. Germline V gene data show CDR1 as SEHNR and CDR2 as FQNEAQ (reference sequence). The CDR3 loop is CASSPMALTYNEQFF. Written as DNA, the CDR3 is TGTGCCAGCAGCCCCATGGCCTTGACCTACAATGAGCAGTTCTTC.

A few counts support this clonotype. V usage is TRBV7-9 and J usage is TRBJ1-4; the D gene is possibly TRBD1 (5 bases). This CDR3 is built from 15 residues. Per germline, CDR1 SEHNR and CDR2 FQNEAQ (reference sequence). With 4 bases removed from V and 6 bases from J, the gap between germline ends came to 15 bases. CDR3 nucleotide sequence: TGTGCCAGCAGCTCCTCCTCATTACAGGATGAAAAACTGTTTTTT. It yields the protein CASSSSSLQDEKLFF.

This clonotype was seen a handful of times. The chain combines TRBV4-1 with TRBJ1-5, with TRBD1 as a possible D gene (5 bases). Germline CDR1 and CDR2: MGHRA and YSYEKL. CDR3 length equals 16 residues. Trimming removed 0 bases from V and 7 bases from J, with 16 bases in between. CDR3 protein: CASSQDDGAGGQPQHF. CDR3 in DNA: TGCGCCAGCAGCCAAGATGACGGGGCGGGGGGACAGCCCCAGCATTTT.

The chain uses TRBV6-1 and TRBJ1-6; 7 bases align to TRBD1. The CDR3 spans 16 residues. After removal of 6 bases from V and 11 bases from J, the junction contained 16 bases not matched to a gene. The germline CDR1 and CDR2 sequences are MNHNS and SASEGT. The CDR3, as DNA: TGTGCCAGCAGCTTCTGGGGGACAGAGATCCGCCCACCCCTCCACTTT. Amino acids: CASSFWGTEIRPPLHF.

V gene TRBV2 combines with J gene TRBJ2-3, with TRBD2 matching over 10 bases. CDR1 and CDR2 from the germline V gene are SNHLY and FYNNEI. The CDR3 sequence is 16 residues long. Trimming took 5 bases from V and 1 from J; bases not matched to a gene: 6. The CDR3 loop reads CASSNSGGSGTDTQYF. The CDR3 coding sequence is TGTGCCAGCAGTAATAGCGGGGGGAGCGGCACAGATACGCAGTATTTT.

The V call is TRBV6-2 or TRBV6-3, the J call TRBJ1-5; possible D gene TRBD1, 5 bases. This CDR3 spans 14 amino acids. V gave up 2 bases and J gave up 6 bases, with 11 bases separating them. Germline CDR1 reads MNHEY; CDR2 reads SVGEGT. The CDR3 spells CASSYQGNGQPQHF. The CDR3 DNA reads as TGTGCCAGCAGTTACCAGGGCAACGGTCAGCCCCAGCATTTT.

The V call is TRBV20-1, the J call TRBJ2-5; D uncertain. Germline assignment: CDR1 DFQATT and CDR2 SNEGSKA (reference sequence). This CDR3 comprises 14 residues. Trimming stripped 1 base from V and 5 bases from J, with 14 bases between. The CDR3: CSARGGKVGETQYF. The CDR3 DNA reads as TGCAGTGCTAGAGGTGGGAAGGTAGGGGAGACCCAGTACTTC.

This clonotype turned up a few times. The chain couples TRBV9 to TRBJ2-6; D possibly corresponds to TRBD2 (6 bases). In germline, CDR1 is SGDLS, CDR2 YYNGEE. The CDR3 length is 16 residues. The V and J ends lost 1 base and 3 bases respectively, with 11 bases between them. CDR3 loop: CASSVSEGFGANVLTF. CDR3 coding DNA: TGTGCCAGCAGCGTATCGGAGGGGTTTGGGGCCAACGTCCTGACTTTC.

The genes are TRBV25-1 and TRBJ2-5; D might be TRBD1 (6 bases). The germline gives CDR1 MGHDK, CDR2 SYGVNS. V lost 2 bases and J 5 bases, leaving 15 bases between the germline ends. This CDR3 comprises 15 residues. Here the CDR3 reads CASSERTGWSETQYF. CDR3 DNA: TGTGCCAGCAGTGAACGAACAGGGTGGTCGGAGACCCAGTACTTC.

The gene calls are TRBV27 and TRBJ2-6; 7 bases map to TRBD1. The CDR3 loop spans 16 amino acids. V was clipped by 7 bases and J by 3 bases; unmatched bases: 9. Germline lookup yields CDR1 MNHEY and CDR2 SMNVEV (reference sequence). The CDR3 region has the DNA TGTGCCAGCACCACAGGGGCAAGCTTTGGGGCCAACGTCCTGACTTTC. As protein: CASTTGASFGANVLTF.

This clonotype came up a few times. This rearrangement joins TRBV2 to TRBJ2-5, with 9 bases aligning to TRBD1. The end of the DNA is better explained by TRBJ2-7, so the J call may be wrong. CDR3 length: 13 amino acids. Per the germline V gene, CDR1 is SNHLY and CDR2 is FYNNEI. DNA of the CDR3: TGTGCCAGAAGTCCGGGACAGGGACACGAGCAGTACTTC. This sequence encodes CARSPGQGHEQYF.

This clonotype was found a few times. The V and J genes are TRBV24-1 and TRBJ2-3; D uncertain. This CDR3 has 14 amino acids. V shed 0 bases and J shed 4 bases, with 7 bases lying between them. The germline V gene encodes CDR1 KGHDR and CDR2 SFDVKD. In DNA, the CDR3 is TGTGCCACCAGTGATTTGGGCTACGCAGATACGCAGTATTTT. Translating gives CATSDLGYADTQYF.

On this clonotype itself: Just one base apart from a much larger clone, this may be a read error. This chain links TRBV27 with TRBJ2-4; TRBD2 is a possible D gene (6 bases). The length of the CDR3 is 16 residues. CDR1 is MNHEY and CDR2 is SMNVEV in the germline V gene (reference sequence). The CDR3 is CASSTRLVLAKNIQCF. CDR3 nucleotides: TGTGCCAGCAGTACCCGACTAGTACTAGCCAAAAACATTCAGTGCTTC.

The chain uses TRBV6-6 and TRBJ2-3; possible D gene TRBD1, 5 bases. CDR3 length: 15 amino acids. Germline V gene sequence: CDR1 MNHNY, CDR2 SVGAGI (reference sequence). Trimming cost V 4 bases and J 1 base, with 12 bases left between them. CDR3 sequence (DNA): TGTGCCAGCAGTTCCAAATCGACAGGCACAGATACGCAGTATTTT. Protein: CASSSKSTGTDTQYF.

About this clonotype itself: Just one base apart from a much larger clone, this may be a read error. The chain joins TRBV29-1 to TRBJ1-2; D may be TRBD1 (5 bases). The CDR3 runs to 14 residues. V lost 8 bases and J 4 bases, leaving 20 bases between the germline ends. The germline V gene encodes CDR1 SQVTM and CDR2 ANQGSEA. The CDR3 DNA follows: TGCAGCACTTGGGGGTTAATAGGGAGCTATGGCTACACCTTC. As protein: CSTWGLIGSYGYTF. The full variable domain, with the rest looked up from reference TRBV29-1 and TRBJ1-2, is SAVISQKPSRDICQRGTSLTIQCQVDSQVTMMFWYRQQPGQSLTLIATANQGSEATYESGFVIDKFPISRPNLTFSTLTVSNMSPEDSSIYLCSTWGLIGSYGYTFGSGTRLTVV.

This rearrangement joins TRBV20-1 to TRBJ2-2, with 7 bases aligning to TRBD2. Germline-derived CDR1 and CDR2 are DFQATT and SNEGSKA (reference sequence). This CDR3 is built from 13 residues. With 4 bases clipped from V and 3 bases from J, the junction kept 2 bases outside the gene matches. The CDR3 region is CSATAGYTGELFF. The CDR3 coding sequence is TGCAGTGCTACAGCGGGATACACCGGGGAGCTGTTTTTT.

Remarks on this clonotype: At one boundary the junction diverges from the germline segment, which might be a read error. The rearrangement uses TRBV7-9 and TRBJ2-7, with D possibly matching TRBD1 (5 bases). The germline gives CDR1 SEHNR, CDR2 FQNEAQ (reference sequence). This CDR3 comprises 15 residues. CDR3: CASSYWGGRYYVQYF. CDR3 DNA: TGTGCCAGCAGCTACTGGGGCGGACGATACTACGTGCAGTACTTC. Full variable domain (missing parts from reference TRBV7-9 and TRBJ2-7): DTGVSQNPRHKITKRGQNVTFRCDPISEHNRLYWYRQTLGQGPEFLTYFQNEAQLEKSRLLSDRFSAERPKGSFSTLEIQRTEQGDSAMYLCASSYWGGRYYVQYFGPGTRLTVT.